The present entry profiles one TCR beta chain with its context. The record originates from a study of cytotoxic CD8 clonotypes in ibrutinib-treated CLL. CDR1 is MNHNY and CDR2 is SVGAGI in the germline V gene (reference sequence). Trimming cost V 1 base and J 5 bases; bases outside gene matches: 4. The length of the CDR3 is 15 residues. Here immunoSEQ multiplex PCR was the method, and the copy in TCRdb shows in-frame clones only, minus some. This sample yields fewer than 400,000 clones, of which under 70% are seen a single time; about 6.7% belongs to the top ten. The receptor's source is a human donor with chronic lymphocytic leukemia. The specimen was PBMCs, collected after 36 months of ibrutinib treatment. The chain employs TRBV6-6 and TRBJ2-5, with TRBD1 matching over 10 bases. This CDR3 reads CASSYLGQGTETQYF. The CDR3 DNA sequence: TGTGCCAGCAGTTACTTGGGACAGGGGACGGAGACCCAGTACTTC.